The entry that follows covers one TCR beta chain sequence. Its antigen is as yet unknown. The PCR made use of 60 Vbeta and 13 Jbeta primers. Profiling relied on immunoSEQ multiplex PCR, and the TCRdb table lists in-frame clones only, not all of them. The sample contains about 69,000 clones, about 78% of which appear only once. This sample stems from a study of cytomegalovirus exposure and HLA in healthy donors. Whole-study results and caveats: Most TCRs appeared rarely, but some public TCRs recurred in many donors.

Trimming pared 3 bases from V and 4 bases from J, leaving 10 bases between. The V gene's germline CDR1 is KGHSH and CDR2 LQKENI. CDR3 length: 14 amino acids. Specimen: PBMCs. The source is a man in his late teens or twenties in good health and CMV-seronegative. This sequence joins TRBV18 and TRBJ2-1; D is ambiguous. The CDR3 protein is CASSPELPYNEQFF. In nucleotides, the CDR3 is TGTGCCAGCTCACCGGAGCTCCCGTACAATGAGCAGTTCTTC.